A single sample gave rise to the 5 T cell receptor beta chains below, sequenced in a study of identical twins. TCRdb recomputed calls from the 5' RACE reads with MiXCR, one row per CDR3 protein. This table has approximately 630,000 distinct CDR3 sequences, about 7% appearing once. These data were likewise used in another study, on yellow fever vaccine responses in identical twins.

Sequenced sample: PBMCs. Receptor source: a woman aged 18-29 years in good health.

This clonotype was found many times. The chain uses TRBV5-1 and TRBJ2-5, with D possibly TRBD2 on 6 matching bases. From germline, CDR1 is SGHRS and CDR2 YFSETQ. V lost 4 bases, J lost 3 bases, and 16 bases lay in between. The CDR3 has 15 amino acids. The CDR3 DNA follows: TGCGCCAGCAGCCCGGGACTCCATAGGGAAGAGACCCAGTACTTC. Translation gives CASSPGLHREETQYF.

The chain has TRBV4-2 and TRBJ2-3, with D uncertain. Germline V CDR1 and CDR2: LGHNA, YNFKEQ. The V gene lost 1 base and the J gene lost 2 bases, with 4 bases spanning the gap. The CDR3 is 13 residues long. CDR3 sequence reads: CASSQVSTDTQYF. In DNA, the CDR3 is TGTGCCAGCAGCCAAGTTTCCACAGATACGCAGTATTTT.

In this sample, this clonotype turned up a few times. This chain links TRBV12-3 or TRBV12-4 with TRBJ2-7; D possibly corresponds to TRBD1 (6 bases). The CDR3 runs 14 residues. V lost 5 bases and J lost 0, with 11 bases in between. The CDR3: CASSQGMSSYEQYF. In DNA form, the CDR3 reads TGTGCCAGCAGTCAGGGGATGAGCTCCTACGAGCAGTACTTC.

This clonotype was recorded many times. The chain recombines TRBV28 with TRBJ2-3; D unclear. This CDR3 is 11 amino acids long. V was shortened by 10 bases and J by 3 bases, with 8 bases between the two germline ends. Germline V gene sequence: CDR1 MDHEN, CDR2 SYDVKM. The CDR3 sequence is CATRSTDTQYF. The CDR3 DNA sequence: TGTGCCACAAGGAGTACAGATACGCAGTATTTT.

This clonotype was observed a handful of times. V is TRBV20-1 and J is TRBJ2-5; D gene ambiguous. Trimming removed 2 bases at V and 5 bases at J, with 9 bases between. Germline V lookup: CDR1 DFQATT, CDR2 SNEGSKA (reference sequence). There are 12 residues in the CDR3. The CDR3 is CSARPNTETQYF. For the CDR3, the DNA is TGCAGTGCTAGACCAAATACGGAGACCCAGTACTTC.